Reported below is one T cell receptor beta chain. Per the study methods: Reference gene primer amplification in the assay estimated nucleated cell counts. Only in-frame clones appear in the TCRdb table, and some are missing; sequencing was by immunoSEQ multiplex PCR. That table supplies the V and J calls and clone size; D and trimming were determined from the DNA. This table has 200,000 to 250,000 clones, 88% appearing once. Enrollees, about 18 to 95 years old, lived in around 23 US areas. Cohort placement rested on clinical history that participants reported themselves. This specimen comes from a study of blood T cell repertoires in COVID-19. Study-level background: COVID-19 samples from acute and convalescent phases originated in the United States, Italy and Spain.

In germline, CDR1 is LGHDT, CDR2 YNNKEL (reference sequence). After removal of 3 bases from V and 4 bases from J, the junction contained 3 bases not matched to a gene. This CDR3 comprises 14 residues. The V call is TRBV3-1 (or the pseudogene TRBV3-2), the J call TRBJ2-5, with 9 bases aligning to TRBD2. The sequencing input was PBMCs or T cells enriched from blood (not recorded which). This sequence originates from a woman aged 25 to 39 who had recovered from COVID-19. CDR3 region: CASSHGTSRETQYF. CDR3 in DNA: TGTGCCAGCAGCCACGGGACTAGCCGAGAGACCCAGTACTTC.